These 30 T cell receptor beta chains originate from one sample sequenced in a study of blood T cell repertoires in COVID-19. Only in-frame clones appear in the TCRdb table, and some are missing; sequencing was by immunoSEQ multiplex PCR. The table records some 210,000 clones, approximately 80% of them present only once. The specimen sequenced was PBMCs or T cells enriched from blood (not recorded which). These receptors came from a man aged 25 to 40 with acute COVID-19.

This clone was picked up one time. V is TRBV28 and J is TRBJ2-6; 8 bases map to TRBD2. The CDR3 is 18 amino acids. V dropped 5 bases and J dropped 0; count of bases not matched to a gene: 9. Germline V gives CDR1 MDHEN, CDR2 SYDVKM. CDR3 protein: CASSEQSGGNSGANVLTF. The CDR3, as DNA: TGTGCCAGCAGTGAACAGAGCGGGGGCAACTCTGGGGCCAACGTCCTGACTTTC.

The chain combines TRBV6-5 with TRBJ1-1; D is possibly TRBD1 (5 bases). V was shortened by 6 bases and J by 1 base, with 9 bases between the two germline ends. This CDR3 is built from 13 residues. Germline CDR1 is MNHEY and CDR2 is SVGAGI. The CDR3 spells CASRGQRNTEAFF. The CDR3 DNA reads as TGTGCCAGCAGGGGGCAGAGGAACACTGAAGCTTTCTTT.

The chain couples TRBV19 to TRBJ2-5; tentative D call: TRBD2 (6 bases). The V gene lost 7 bases and the J gene lost 4 bases, with 7 bases spanning the gap. There are 11 residues in the CDR3. In germline, CDR1 is LNHDA, CDR2 SQIVND (reference sequence). Here the CDR3 DNA reads TGTGCCAGTAAAGCGGGAGAGACCCAGTACTTC. Amino acids: CASKAGETQYF.

This clone appeared a few times. The gene calls are TRBV5-4 and TRBJ2-2; the match to TRBD2 covers 7 bases. The CDR3 contains 14 residues. The V segment lost 3 bases and the J segment 5 bases; nucleotides outside the gene matches: 4. Germline V lookup: CDR1 SGHNT, CDR2 YYREEE (reference sequence). In nucleotides, the CDR3 is TGTGCCAGCAGCTGGGGGAGGGGAACCGGGGAGCTGTTTTTT. This codes for CASSWGRGTGELFF. Full variable domain (remainder filled in from reference TRBV5-4 and TRBJ2-2): ETGVTQSPTHLIKTRGQQVTLRCSSQSGHNTVSWYQQALGQGPQFIFQYYREEENGRGNFPPRFSGLQFPNYSSELNVNALELDDSALYLCASSWGRGTGELFFGEGSRLTVL.

V is TRBV3-1 (or the pseudogene TRBV3-2) and J is TRBJ1-5, with D unresolved. CDR1 and CDR2 (germline): LGHDT, YNNKEL (reference sequence). This CDR3 has 16 amino acids. V shed 2 bases and J shed 6 bases, with 17 bases lying between them. Here the CDR3 reads CASSQMPTGPGQPQHF. CDR3 in DNA: TGTGCCAGCAGCCAAATGCCGACGGGTCCGGGTCAGCCCCAGCATTTT.

The chain links TRBV6-5 to TRBJ1-6; D is perhaps TRBD1 (6 bases). CDR1 is MNHEY and CDR2 is SVGAGI in the germline V gene. The CDR3 has 15 amino acids. Trimming stripped 0 bases from V and 8 bases from J, with 11 bases between. The CDR3 region is CASSYSTGTYSPLHF. The CDR3 DNA is TGTGCCAGCAGTTACTCGACCGGGACATATTCACCCCTCCACTTT.

The chain combines TRBV6-5 with TRBJ2-1; TRBD2 matches 12 bases. With 7 bases clipped from V and 14 bases from J, the junction kept 9 bases outside the gene matches. Germline V gene data show CDR1 as MNHEY and CDR2 as SVGAGI. CDR3 length equals 13 residues. CDR3 loop: CASIRASGGEKFF. The CDR3 DNA is TGTGCCAGCATTCGGGCTAGCGGGGGGGAAAAGTTCTTC.

This clone was observed a few times. V gene TRBV2 combines with J gene TRBJ1-1; tentative D call: TRBD1 (6 bases). Per the germline V gene, CDR1 is SNHLY and CDR2 is FYNNEI. The CDR3 extends over 14 amino acids. The V gene lost 7 bases and the J gene lost 5 bases, with 17 bases spanning the gap. For the CDR3, the DNA is TGTGCCAGCACTCCGGGACAAGGTAAAACTGAAGCTTTCTTT. Translated: CASTPGQGKTEAFF.

This clone came up a few times. The CDR3 DNA sequence: TGTGCCAGCAGTTCCGGGGGGGCTGGCACCGGGGAGCTGTTTTTT. Translation: CASSSGGAGTGELFF. The chain couples TRBV6-5 to TRBJ2-2; 8 nucleotides agree with TRBD2. V shed 4 bases and J 4 bases; nucleotides not matched to a gene: 5. CDR1 and CDR2 (germline): MNHEY, SVGAGI. The CDR3 consists of 15 residues.

This sequence joins TRBV10-3 and TRBJ1-1; no definite D call. The germline gives CDR1 ENHRY, CDR2 SYGVKD. The V end was cut by 4 bases, the J end by 5 bases, with 14 bases between. The CDR3 has 14 residues. The chain's CDR3 is CAISVKGAGTEAFF. The CDR3 region has the DNA TGTGCCATCAGTGTCAAGGGAGCGGGTACTGAAGCTTTCTTT.

The chain combines TRBV3-1 (or the pseudogene TRBV3-2) with TRBJ2-7; 15 nucleotides line up with TRBD2. This CDR3 comprises 17 residues. V dropped 3 bases and J dropped 4; count of bases not matched to a gene: 7. In germline, CDR1 is LGHDT, CDR2 YNNKEL (reference sequence). CDR3 DNA: TGTGCCAGCAGCCATGGGACTAGCGGGGGGCGCCTATACGAGCAGTACTTC. Translated: CASSHGTSGGRLYEQYF.

The rearrangement links TRBV11-2 to TRBJ1-1; the match to TRBD1 covers 7 bases. CDR1 SGHAT and CDR2 FQNNGV come from the germline V gene. The CDR3 loop spans 13 amino acids. Unmatched junction bases numbered 3, after V lost 4 bases and J lost 4 bases. The DNA of the CDR3 is TGTGCCAGCAGCTACCCAGGGGGCACTGAAGCTTTCTTT. As protein: CASSYPGGTEAFF. The full variable domain, its missing parts supplied by reference TRBV11-2 and TRBJ1-1, is EAGVAQSPRYKIIEKRQSVAFWCNPISGHATLYWYQQILGQGPKLLIQFQNNGVVDDSQLPKDRFSAERLKGVDSTLKIQPAKLEDSAVYLCASSYPGGTEAFFGQGTRLTVV.

The gene calls are TRBV19 and TRBJ2-7; maybe TRBD2 (5 bases). CDR3 size: 13 residues. Trimming took off 6 bases at V and 6 bases at J, with 15 bases between the two ends. Germline CDR1 LNHDA, CDR2 SQIVND (reference sequence). This CDR3 reads CASRDLSKSEQYF. The CDR3 DNA sequence: TGTGCCAGTAGGGACTTGAGCAAGTCCGAGCAGTACTTC.

The rearrangement uses TRBV6-2 or TRBV6-3 and TRBJ1-2; 9 positions agree with TRBD1. Trimming took 5 bases from V and 4 from J; bases not matched to a gene: 5. Germline CDR1 and CDR2: MNHEY and SVGEGT. The CDR3 totals 14 residues. CDR3 nucleotide sequence: TGTGCCAGCAGTCTAGGGACAGGGATCTATGGCTACACCTTC. Its translation is CASSLGTGIYGYTF.

The genes are TRBV6-1 and TRBJ2-1, with D possibly matching TRBD1 (5 bases). V was cut by 3 bases and J by 9 bases, with 9 bases left in between. The germline V gene encodes CDR1 MNHNS and CDR2 SASEGT. This CDR3 has 12 residues. In DNA, the CDR3 is TGTGCCAGCAGTGACAGGGTTGGTGAGCAGTTCTTC. This sequence encodes CASSDRVGEQFF.

This clone was seen only a few times. This chain uses TRBV19 with TRBJ1-2, with a possible D match to TRBD1 (6 bases). Germline assignment: CDR1 LNHDA and CDR2 SQIVND (reference sequence). There are 17 residues in the CDR3. Between the trimmed V and J ends, which lost 0 bases and 8 bases, there was a span of 22 bases. CDR3 in DNA: TGTGCCAGTAGTATAGATCCTGCGGGGGCGCCAAGGAGAGGCTACACCTTC. This codes for CASSIDPAGAPRRGYTF.

The rearrangement joins TRBV28 to TRBJ1-3; D remains ambiguous. The CDR3 contains 15 residues. Deletions cut 2 bases from V and 0 bases from J, with 8 bases between. The V gene's germline CDR1 is MDHEN and CDR2 SYDVKM. CDR3 protein: CASSLGHLSGNTIYF. In DNA, the CDR3 is TGTGCCAGCAGTTTAGGGCACCTCTCTGGAAACACCATATATTTT.

This rearrangement joins TRBV28 to TRBJ1-2, with 9 bases that match TRBD1. This CDR3 is 16 amino acids long. The J segment lost 4 bases and the V segment lost 4 bases, leaving 10 bases of the junction unmatched. Germline CDR1 MDHEN, CDR2 SYDVKM. Here the CDR3 reads CASSSPAGTGSYGYTF. CDR3 nucleotide sequence: TGTGCCAGCAGTTCACCCGCCGGGACAGGGTCCTATGGCTACACCTTC.

The V and J genes are TRBV11-3 and TRBJ2-7; D not resolved. Germline loops: CDR1 SGHNT, CDR2 YENEEA. Trimming removed 1 base from V and 2 bases from J, with 9 bases in between. CDR3 length: 14 amino acids. The CDR3 loop reads CASSLGGATYEQYF. For the CDR3, the DNA is TGTGCCAGCAGCTTAGGAGGCGCGACCTACGAGCAGTACTTC.

This rearrangement joins TRBV6-1 to TRBJ1-5, with 8 bases matching TRBD1. The V segment lost 3 bases and the J segment 6 bases; nucleotides outside the gene matches: 7. Germline V lookup: CDR1 MNHNS, CDR2 SASEGT. The CDR3 spans 15 residues. In DNA form, the CDR3 reads TGTGCCAGCAGTGAGGCAGGGGGCTTCGGTCAGCCCCAGCATTTT. This encodes CASSEAGGFGQPQHF.

The chain employs TRBV28 and TRBJ1-6; a weak D match, TRBD1 (6 bases). V was shortened by 6 bases and J by 9 bases, with 9 bases between the two germline ends. The CDR3 consists of 12 residues. CDR1 is MDHEN, CDR2 SYDVKM, per germline. The CDR3 region is CASSRGTSPLHF. The CDR3 nucleotides are TGTGCCAGCAGCAGGGGCACTTCACCCCTCCACTTT.

V usage is TRBV5-6 and J usage is TRBJ1-2; perhaps TRBD1 as D (5 bases). The germline V gene encodes CDR1 SGHDT and CDR2 YYEEEE. The V and J ends lost 2 bases and 4 bases respectively, with 12 bases between them. This CDR3 has 14 residues. CDR3 in amino acids: CASSFGGSRYGYTF. As DNA, the CDR3 is TGTGCCAGCAGCTTCGGGGGGAGCCGCTATGGCTACACCTTC.

CDR3 residues: CASTTGTPGGGYTF. The CDR3 DNA reads as TGTGCCAGTACTACCGGGACCCCGGGGGGCGGCTACACCTTC. This chain uses TRBV19 with TRBJ1-2; tentatively, D is TRBD1 (6 bases). The CDR3 has 14 amino acids. Germline loops: CDR1 LNHDA, CDR2 SQIVND (reference sequence). V lost 7 bases, J lost 8 bases, and 20 bases lay in between.

The chain has TRBV6-5 and TRBJ1-2; TRBD1 aligns across 7 bases. The CDR3 is 14 amino acids. V was pared by 6 bases and J by 6 bases, with 10 bases of the junction left unmatched. The V gene's germline CDR1 is MNHEY and CDR2 SVGAGI. This chain's CDR3 is CASRNTGEGNGYTF. CDR3 bases: TGTGCCAGCAGGAACACAGGGGAAGGGAATGGCTACACCTTC.

The rearrangement links TRBV6-6 to TRBJ1-6, with D possibly matching TRBD1 (5 bases). The CDR3 spans 14 residues. With 5 bases removed from V and 14 bases from J, the gap between germline ends came to 19 bases. CDR1 MNHNY and CDR2 SVGAGI come from the germline V gene (reference sequence). The CDR3 nucleotides read TGTGCCAGCAGTACGGGGACGGGGGGAGGGACCCTCCACTTT. As protein: CASSTGTGGGTLHF.

The genes are TRBV6-5 and TRBJ2-3; 9 bases align to TRBD2. Germline V gene lookup returns CDR1 MNHEY and CDR2 SVGAGI. The CDR3 is made up of 14 amino acids. The junction had 2 bases not matched to a gene; V was cut back by 6 bases and J by 1 base. CDR3 in amino acids: CASRLAGGTDTQYF. The CDR3 DNA reads as TGTGCCAGCAGATTAGCGGGGGGCACAGATACGCAGTATTTT.

The CDR3 DNA reads as TGTGCCAGCAGCCAAGGAGGGTCTGGGGCCAACGTCCTGACTTTC. Its translation: CASSQGGSGANVLTF. The chain has TRBV3-1 (or the pseudogene TRBV3-2) and TRBJ2-6; D is possibly TRBD2 (5 bases). CDR1 and CDR2 (germline): LGHDT, YNNKEL (reference sequence). Trimming removed 1 base at V and 1 base at J, with 5 bases between. This CDR3 spans 15 amino acids.

Notes on this clone: The junction does not match germline at one end; this may be a read error. This rearrangement joins TRBV6-6 to TRBJ1-1; D not resolved. Germline V lookup: CDR1 MNHNY, CDR2 SVGAGI (reference sequence). The CDR3 loop spans 14 amino acids. As DNA, the CDR3 is TGTGCCAGCAGTTACTCGGAGCCGAACACTGAAGCTCTCTTT. It yields the protein CASSYSEPNTEALF.

A single count supports this clone. J is TRBJ2-7 and V is TRBV6-5; D is perhaps TRBD2 (6 bases). The germline V gene encodes CDR1 MNHEY and CDR2 SVGAGI. The V end was cut by 5 bases, the J end by 7 bases, with 18 bases between. This CDR3 spans 14 amino acids. The CDR3 coding sequence is TGTGCCAGCAGTCGGGGGAGGCCGGCAGGGGAGCAGTACTTC. This gives the protein CASSRGRPAGEQYF.

The genes are TRBV6-5 and TRBJ1-1; 8 nucleotides match TRBD1. CDR1 is MNHEY and CDR2 is SVGAGI in the germline V gene. The CDR3 is 12 residues long. V lost 7 bases, J lost 11 bases, and 9 bases stayed unmatched. The DNA for the CDR3 is TGTGCCAGCAAAAATTCAGGGGGCCTGGCTTTCTTT. Translated, it gives CASKNSGGLAFF.